This T cell receptor (beta chain) emerged from a study of blood T cell repertoires in COVID-19. Whole-study context: COVID-19 samples, acute and convalescent, were from the United States, Italy and Spain.

Looked up from germline, CDR1 is SEHNR and CDR2 is FQNEAQ (reference sequence). The CDR3 is 12 amino acids. Trimming took off 8 bases at V and 5 bases at J, with 9 bases between the two ends. Original data processing: It was from reference gene primer amplification that nucleated cell counts were estimated. Only in-frame clones appear in the TCRdb table, and some are missing; sequencing was by immunoSEQ multiplex PCR. D and trimming come from the DNA, and the V and J calls and clone size come from that table. The repertoire has about 140,000 clones, about four fifths of them found once; the top ten carry approximately 8%.

Source material: peripheral blood. The chain uses TRBV7-9 and TRBJ2-2; the D is unclear. The sequence was collected from a human donor in a cohort sampled during active COVID-19. CDR3 DNA sequence: TGTGCCAGCCCCCGAGTAACCGGGGAGCTGTTTTTT. This encodes CASPRVTGELFF.